This record covers a single TCR beta chain. Reverse transcription used about 0.45 to 1 ug RNA and random hexamers. TCRdb re-derived calls from the immunoSEQ multiplex PCR reads in MiXCR, one entry per CDR3 protein. The sample lists 100,000 to 150,000 distinct CDR3 sequences; around 94% were seen once. The data originate from a study of CD8 T cells in Susac syndrome. Germline loops: CDR1 KGHDR, CDR2 SFDVKD. Trimming removed 4 bases from V and 3 bases from J, with 11 bases in between. The CDR3 totals 15 residues. The chain joins TRBV24-1 to TRBJ2-2; possibly TRBD1 for D (6 bases). This clonotype was obtained from a human donor in good health. Sequences were obtained from CD4+ T cells from PBMCs. The CDR3 here is CATSDPGQDTGELFF. The CDR3 nucleotides are TGTGCCACCAGTGACCCGGGACAAGACACCGGGGAGCTGTTTTTT.